This passage covers 30 T cell receptor beta chains from one sample sequenced in a study of somatic mutations in cytotoxic T cells in rheumatoid arthritis. Profiled with immunoSEQ multiplex PCR; TCRdb holds only in-frame clones, not every one. The repertoire has under 25,000 clones, 85% of them found once; the top ten carry about 7%. The specimen was CD8+ T cells sorted from blood. The receptors come from a woman aged 35 to 49 with rheumatoid arthritis.

This clone was picked up one time. This sequence joins TRBV6-1 and TRBJ1-5; a weak D match, TRBD1 (5 bases). The ends were cut back, 1 base at V and 3 bases at J, with 10 bases in the middle. This CDR3 contains 15 residues. CDR1 is MNHNS and CDR2 is SASEGT in the germline V gene. The CDR3 loop is CASSEEDSLNQPQHF. The CDR3 DNA is TGTGCCAGCAGTGAAGAAGACAGCCTCAATCAGCCCCAGCATTTT.

The rearrangement links TRBV27 to TRBJ2-1; maybe TRBD2 (6 bases). The V end was cut by 5 bases, the J end by 3 bases, with 11 bases between. Germline-derived CDR1 and CDR2 are MNHEY and SMNVEV (reference sequence). The CDR3 covers 14 residues. CDR3 sequence: CASSILADYNEQFF. The DNA for the CDR3 is TGTGCCAGCAGTATCTTAGCGGACTACAATGAGCAGTTCTTC.

V is TRBV5-6 and J is TRBJ2-1; D uncertain. The CDR3 runs to 12 residues. Germline V CDR1 and CDR2: SGHDT, YYEEEE. V lost 1 base, J lost 7 bases, and 6 bases lay in between. In nucleotides, the CDR3 is TGTGCCAGCAGCTTGACTGTTAATGAGCAGTTCTTC. Amino acid sequence: CASSLTVNEQFF.

This chain uses TRBV19 with TRBJ2-3; tentatively, D is TRBD1 (6 bases). Germline V gene sequence: CDR1 LNHDA, CDR2 SQIVND (reference sequence). V lost 1 base and J 0 bases, leaving 17 bases between the germline ends. The length of the CDR3 is 18 residues. DNA for the CDR3: TGTGCCAGTAGTATAGGGGGGCGGGCAGCTACTAGCACAGATACGCAGTATTTT. It is translated as CASSIGGRAATSTDTQYF.

The chain recombines TRBV7-6 with TRBJ2-7; 7 nucleotides align to TRBD2. The germline CDR1 and CDR2 sequences are SGHVS and FNYEAQ. V shed 4 bases and J 3 bases; nucleotides not matched to a gene: 9. This CDR3 is 15 amino acids long. The chain's CDR3 is CASSSLAGGLYEQYF. The CDR3 bases are TGTGCCAGCAGCTCCTTAGCGGGCGGCCTCTACGAGCAGTACTTC.

The genes are TRBV10-2 and TRBJ1-1; 11 bases map to TRBD1. The germline CDR1 and CDR2 sequences are WSHSY and SAAADI. V lost 4 bases to trimming and J lost 4 bases; unmatched junction nucleotides: 8. This CDR3 has 16 amino acids. The CDR3 DNA is TGCGCCAGCAGTGCGGACAGGGGGCAAAGAGTCACTGAAGCTTTCTTT. Its translation: CASSADRGQRVTEAFF.

This CDR3 is CASSQESGGAVEQYF. CDR3 bases: TGCGCCAGCAGCCAAGAGTCCGGGGGTGCTGTCGAGCAGTACTTC. The rearrangement uses TRBV4-1 and TRBJ2-7, with D perhaps TRBD2 (6 bases). The germline CDR1 and CDR2 sequences are MGHRA and YSYEKL. CDR3 length: 15 residues. The V end lost 0 bases, the J end lost 6 bases, and 15 bases lay between the germline ends.

This clone was counted a few times. This rearrangement joins TRBV30 to TRBJ1-5; D gene uncertain. The CDR3 spans 13 residues. CDR1 and CDR2 from the germline V gene are GTSNPN and SVGIG (reference sequence). V lost 4 bases and J 5 bases, leaving 12 bases between the germline ends. CDR3 sequence (DNA): TGTGCCTGGAATTACGGTATCGATCAGCCCCAGCATTTT. It codes for CAWNYGIDQPQHF.

This clone has just a few counts. V gene TRBV15 combines with J gene TRBJ1-1; 7 nucleotides match TRBD1. The ends lost 1 base at V and 7 bases at J; junction bases unmatched: 3. Germline-derived CDR1 and CDR2 are LNHNV and YYDKDF (reference sequence). This CDR3 is built from 13 residues. In nucleotides, the CDR3 is TGTGCCACCAGCAGAGGGTGGGACAGTGAAGCTTTCTTT. It encodes CATSRGWDSEAFF.

The CDR3 loop reads CASSLAAGYGRGYEQYF. The CDR3 coding sequence is TGTGCCAGCAGCTTAGCGGCAGGATACGGGAGGGGCTACGAGCAGTACTTC. This chain links TRBV7-2 with TRBJ2-7, with 8 bases fitting TRBD2. The CDR3 totals 17 residues. Trimming cost V 0 bases and J 3 bases; bases outside gene matches: 10. CDR1 is SGHTA and CDR2 is FQGNSA in the germline V gene.

The chain has TRBV10-3 and TRBJ1-1; D uncertain. The germline V gene encodes CDR1 ENHRY and CDR2 SYGVKD. The CDR3 runs to 12 residues. Deletions cut 2 bases from V and 6 bases from J, with 7 bases between. The CDR3 DNA reads TGTGCCATCAGTGAGGACAAACCTGAAGCTTTCTTT. Its protein product is CAISEDKPEAFF.

The chain joins TRBV4-1 to TRBJ2-1; the D is unclear. Germline V gene sequence: CDR1 MGHRA, CDR2 YSYEKL. The V end was cut by 4 bases, the J end by 4 bases, with 23 bases between. The CDR3 length is 18 residues. The CDR3 DNA reads TGCGCCAGCAGCCTCTTTACTGCGACTGCCCCAGCGTACAATGAGCAGTTCTTC. Its protein is CASSLFTATAPAYNEQFF.

The chain uses TRBV27 and TRBJ2-7; a weak D match, TRBD1 (6 bases). Trimming shortened V by 5 bases and J by 2 bases, and 13 bases separated the two germline ends. The CDR3 spans 14 residues. Germline CDR1 is MNHEY and CDR2 is SMNVEV (reference sequence). DNA of the CDR3: TGTGCCAGCAGTCCCGGGACACACACCTACGAGCAGTACTTC. It yields the protein CASSPGTHTYEQYF.

The gene calls are TRBV5-1 and TRBJ2-3; 15 nucleotides align to TRBD2. In germline, CDR1 is SGHRS, CDR2 YFSETQ. V dropped 5 bases and J dropped 2; count of bases not matched to a gene: 9. The CDR3 length is 18 residues. This CDR3 reads CASRPPGLAGGITDTQYF. CDR3 DNA sequence: TGCGCCAGCAGGCCTCCGGGACTAGCGGGGGGAATCACAGATACGCAGTATTTT.

The table lists this clone with a few counts. This rearrangement joins TRBV4-1 to TRBJ1-4, with D unresolved. From germline, CDR1 is MGHRA and CDR2 YSYEKL. The CDR3 has 13 amino acids. The V gene lost 5 bases and the J gene lost 8 bases, with 12 bases spanning the gap. The CDR3 sequence: CASSGEFEEKLFF. The CDR3 DNA is TGCGCCAGCAGCGGGGAGTTTGAGGAAAAACTGTTTTTT.

This clone was seen more than once but under ten times. This sequence joins TRBV4-1 and TRBJ1-4; D is ambiguous. Germline CDR1 and CDR2: MGHRA and YSYEKL. V dropped 4 bases and J dropped 8 bases, with 11 bases sitting between them. This CDR3 spans 13 amino acids. Written as DNA, the CDR3 is TGCGCCAGCAGCCCGCCCGGAGGCGAAAAACTGTTTTTT. This codes for CASSPPGGEKLFF.

This clone was counted a single time. The chain employs TRBV7-3 and TRBJ1-1; 9 positions agree with TRBD1. Trimming cost V 4 bases and J 10 bases; bases outside gene matches: 4. Germline V lookup: CDR1 SGHTA, CDR2 FQGTGA. The CDR3 runs 12 residues. The CDR3 loop is CASSSPGQGAFF. The CDR3 region has the DNA TGTGCCAGCAGCTCCCCGGGACAGGGAGCTTTCTTT.

This clone was recorded once. The chain uses TRBV27 and TRBJ2-7; 10 bases match TRBD2. With V trimmed by 2 bases and J by 2 bases, 3 bases remained unmatched. Germline CDR1 reads MNHEY; CDR2 reads SMNVEV (reference sequence). The CDR3 runs to 15 residues. The CDR3 sequence: CASSLVAGGPYEQYF. CDR3 DNA: TGTGCCAGCAGTTTAGTAGCGGGGGGACCCTACGAGCAGTACTTC.

The chain employs TRBV29-1 and TRBJ2-7; D possibly corresponds to TRBD1 (5 bases). Germline V lookup: CDR1 SQVTM, CDR2 ANQGSEA. V dropped 6 bases and J dropped 2 bases, with 20 bases sitting between them. This CDR3 spans 15 amino acids. The CDR3 reads CSVKGGAVATYEQYF. Here the CDR3 DNA reads TGCAGCGTAAAAGGTGGGGCAGTTGCAACCTACGAGCAGTACTTC.

This chain uses TRBV2 with TRBJ2-2; 12 nucleotides match TRBD2. The CDR3 spans 16 residues. Trimming removed 2 bases from V and 7 bases from J; junction bases left unmatched: 5. CDR1 and CDR2 (germline): SNHLY, FYNNEI. In nucleotides, the CDR3 is TGTGCCAGCAGTGAAATTCCGACTAGCGGGGGCGGGGAGCTGTTTTTT. Translation: CASSEIPTSGGGELFF.

A single count supports this clone. The chain couples TRBV5-8 to TRBJ1-4; D is unclear. V was pared by 1 base and J by 0 bases, with 7 bases between. The germline gives CDR1 SGHTS, CDR2 YDEGEE. The CDR3 runs to 15 residues. The CDR3 is CASSLLSATNEKLFF. Written as DNA, the CDR3 is TGTGCCAGCAGCTTGTTATCCGCAACTAATGAAAAACTGTTTTTT.

The chain combines TRBV15 with TRBJ1-3, with D unresolved. V lost 1 base and J 6 bases, leaving 4 bases between the germline ends. The germline V gene encodes CDR1 LNHNV and CDR2 YYDKDF (reference sequence). The CDR3 runs 12 residues. The CDR3 region is CATSRAQNTIYF. DNA of the CDR3: TGTGCCACCAGCAGAGCCCAAAACACCATATATTTT.

The chain links TRBV6-6 to TRBJ2-7; 8 bases are a match to TRBD1. In germline, CDR1 is MNHNY, CDR2 SVGAGI (reference sequence). CDR3 length equals 14 residues. V lost 5 bases to trimming and J lost 5 bases; unmatched junction nucleotides: 8. The CDR3 DNA reads TGTGCCAGCAGTCTACCCCAGGGGGCCCACGAGCAGTACTTC. It specifies CASSLPQGAHEQYF.

J is TRBJ2-3 and V is TRBV18; D unclear. V lost 5 bases and J lost 2, with 8 bases in between. The CDR3 consists of 13 residues. Germline V CDR1 and CDR2: KGHSH, LQKENI. The CDR3 loop is CASSISLTDTQYF. DNA of the CDR3: TGTGCCAGCTCAATTAGTCTCACAGATACGCAGTATTTT. Complete variable domain (other parts from reference TRBV18 and TRBJ2-3): NAGVMQNPRHLVRRRGQEARLRCSPMKGHSHVYWYRQLPEEGLKFMVYLQKENIIDESGMPKERFSAEFPKEGPSILRIQQVVRGDSAAYFCASSISLTDTQYFGPGTRLTVL.

The gene calls are TRBV9 and TRBJ2-3, with D unclear. The ends were cut back, 2 bases at V and 1 base at J, with 11 bases in the middle. CDR1 and CDR2 (germline): SGDLS, YYNGEE. This CDR3 has 15 residues. CDR3 sequence: CASSVGLFGTDTQYF. The CDR3 DNA reads TGTGCCAGCAGCGTTGGGCTTTTTGGCACAGATACGCAGTATTTT.

This rearrangement joins TRBV6-5 to TRBJ1-3; maybe TRBD1 (6 bases). Trimming removed 8 bases from V and 3 bases from J, with 11 bases in between. The CDR3 length is 13 residues. Germline-derived CDR1 and CDR2 are MNHEY and SVGAGI. As DNA, the CDR3 is TGTGCCAGCGGCCAGGGGTTTGGAAACACCATATATTTT. Its protein product is CASGQGFGNTIYF.

This chain links TRBV13 with TRBJ2-3; 12 bases are a match to TRBD2. The CDR3 contains 19 residues. The V and J ends lost 4 bases and 0 bases, in that order; junction bases with no gene match: 11. CDR1 PRHDT and CDR2 FYEKMQ come from the germline V gene (reference sequence). The CDR3 DNA sequence: TGTGCCAGCAGCTCACGAGGACTAGCGGGACCCACTAGCACAGATACGCAGTATTTT. As protein: CASSSRGLAGPTSTDTQYF.

This chain connects TRBV2 to TRBJ1-1; 12 bases line up with TRBD1. The CDR3 contains 15 residues. With V trimmed by 11 bases and J by 6 bases, 13 bases remained unmatched. Germline CDR1 reads SNHLY; CDR2 reads FYNNEI. CDR3 coding DNA: TGTGCCGGCGGGGGACAGGGGGCGAGAAGTCCTGAAGCTTTCTTT. It specifies CAGGGQGARSPEAFF. Filled out from reference TRBV2 and TRBJ1-1, the complete variable domain reads EPEVTQTPSHQVTQMGQEVILRCVPISNHLYFYWYRQILGQKVEFLVSFYNNEISEKSEIFDDQFSVERPDGSNFTLKIRSTKLEDSAMYFCAGGGQGARSPEAFFGQGTRLTVV.

The V gene is TRBV5-1, the J gene TRBJ2-2; weak D call: TRBD1 (5 bases). This CDR3 is built from 14 residues. CDR1 is SGHRS and CDR2 is YFSETQ in the germline V gene. Trimming pared 2 bases from V and 7 bases from J, leaving 12 bases between. This CDR3 reads CASSFGQNYGELFF. DNA for the CDR3: TGCGCCAGCAGCTTTGGACAAAACTACGGGGAGCTGTTTTTT. Combining the CDR3 with reference TRBV5-1 and TRBJ2-2 gives the whole variable domain KAGVTQTPRYLIKTRGQQVTLSCSPISGHRSVSWYQQTPGQGLQFLFEYFSETQRNKGNFPGRFSGRQFSNSRSEMNVSTLELGDSALYLCASSFGQNYGELFFGEGSRLTVL.

This chain joins TRBV4-1 and TRBJ1-5; tentatively, D is TRBD1 (5 bases). In germline, CDR1 is MGHRA, CDR2 YSYEKL. Trimming cost V 1 base and J 2 bases, with 12 bases left between them. The CDR3 loop spans 16 amino acids. The CDR3 region has the DNA TGCGCCAGCAGCCAAGGATGGGGCCTAGGCAATCAGCCCCAGCATTTT. Translating it yields CASSQGWGLGNQPQHF.